The rows below give T cell receptor beta chains drawn from one sample of a study of blood T cell repertoires in COVID-19. The table came from immunoSEQ multiplex PCR; TCRdb's copy has only in-frame clones and leaves some out. The table records around 190,000 clones, around 81% of them present only once. Sequencing used peripheral blood. Receptor source: a woman aged 40 to 55 with COVID-19, enrolled during active disease. Both conserved end residues are part of each CDR3.

CDR3: CASSLQGYEQYF
V: TRBV6-5
J: TRBJ2-7

CDR3: CASSSPGQEYAGNSPLHF
V: TRBV5-6
J: TRBJ1-6

CDR3: CASRTGAVGELFF
V: TRBV6-5
J: TRBJ2-2

CDR3: CASSLVPGTGELFF
V: TRBV5-1
J: TRBJ2-2

CDR3: CASRLSVSGANVLTF
V: TRBV27
J: TRBJ2-6

CDR3: CASSTFGGDKETQYF
V: TRBV9
J: TRBJ2-5

CDR3: CASSLDRPNTGELFF
V: TRBV6-5
J: TRBJ2-2

CDR3: CASSLGRGGRNTEAFF
V: TRBV7-9
J: TRBJ1-1

CDR3: CAWSPGHAYGYTF
V: TRBV30
J: TRBJ1-2

CDR3: CSVAGGRYTEAFF
V: TRBV29-1
J: TRBJ1-1

CDR3: CASSQTGAIGYGYTF
V: TRBV3-1/TRBV3-2
J: TRBJ1-2

CDR3: CAWTVLGIEQFF
V: TRBV30
J: TRBJ2-1

CDR3: CARPGGTRKFF
V: TRBV5-3
J: TRBJ2-1

CDR3: CASSRTLDRVYGYTF
V: TRBV21-1
J: TRBJ1-2

CDR3: CASSPTRKRQYF
V: TRBV11-1
J: TRBJ2-7

CDR3: CASSQRDREFNEQFF
V: TRBV4-1
J: TRBJ2-1

CDR3: CASRSPWGGSGNEQYF
V: TRBV10-2
J: TRBJ2-7

CDR3: CASSATGTSGIHEQFF
V: TRBV2
J: TRBJ2-1

CDR3: CASSFQANQPQHF
V: TRBV12-3/TRBV12-4
J: TRBJ1-5

CDR3: CSAGQGAEPQHF
V: TRBV29-1
J: TRBJ1-5

CDR3: CASGLGRTNSPLHF
V: TRBV12-5
J: TRBJ1-6